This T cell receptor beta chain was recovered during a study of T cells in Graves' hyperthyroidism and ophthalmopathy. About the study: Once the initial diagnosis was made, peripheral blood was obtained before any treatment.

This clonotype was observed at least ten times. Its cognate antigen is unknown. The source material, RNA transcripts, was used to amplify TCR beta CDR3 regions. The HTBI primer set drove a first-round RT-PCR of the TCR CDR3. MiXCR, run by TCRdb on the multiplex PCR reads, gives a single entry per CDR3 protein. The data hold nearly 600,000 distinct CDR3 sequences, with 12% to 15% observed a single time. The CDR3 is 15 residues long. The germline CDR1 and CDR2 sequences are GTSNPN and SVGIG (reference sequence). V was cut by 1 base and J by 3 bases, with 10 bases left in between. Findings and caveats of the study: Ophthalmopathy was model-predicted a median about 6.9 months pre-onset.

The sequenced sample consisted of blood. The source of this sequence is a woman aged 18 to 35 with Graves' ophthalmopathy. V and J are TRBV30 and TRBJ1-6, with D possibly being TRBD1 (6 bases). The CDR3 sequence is CAWSEGEIYNSPLHF. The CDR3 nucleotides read TGTGCCTGGAGTGAGGGGGAGATCTATAATTCACCCCTCCACTTT.